This TCR beta chain was sequenced during a study of persistence of HIV-infected CD4 T cells. On the study more broadly: Donors were ART-treated; their CMV- and Gag-responding CD4+ T cells were isolated. Study-level points and caveats: Degenerate expanded CDR3beta sequences were enriched among CMV- and Gag-responding cells. Compared with CD3/CD28-stimulated cells, CMV- and Gag-responding cells showed lower TCRbeta richness.

An overlapping HIV-1 Gag peptide pool stimulated these cells at 0.95 to 1 ug/peptide/mL. Memory cells lacking CD40L and CD69 with high CD45RO were sorted. Suppressive ART was started during chronic HIV-1 infection in these adults. Concerning this clone: The antigen is undetermined.

The libraries were made with immunoSEQ version 4 in survey mode. Method: immunoSEQ multiplex PCR; TCRdb's copy keeps in-frame clones and lacks some. The table has roughly 60,000 clones, 65% to 75% seen once. Trimming shortened V by 2 bases and J by 7 bases, and 12 bases separated the two germline ends. The CDR3 is 15 residues long. Germline lookup yields CDR1 MNHNS and CDR2 SASEGT. The sample was CD4+ T cells sorted from PBMCs after 18-hour stimulation, taken from a patient who received antiretroviral therapy. The receptor comes from an adult man with HIV who was CMV-seropositive. J is TRBJ1-6 and V is TRBV6-1; D remains unclear. DNA of the CDR3: TGTGCCAGCAGTGAAAGACTATTGAGGAATTCACCCCTCCACTTT. It specifies CASSERLLRNSPLHF.